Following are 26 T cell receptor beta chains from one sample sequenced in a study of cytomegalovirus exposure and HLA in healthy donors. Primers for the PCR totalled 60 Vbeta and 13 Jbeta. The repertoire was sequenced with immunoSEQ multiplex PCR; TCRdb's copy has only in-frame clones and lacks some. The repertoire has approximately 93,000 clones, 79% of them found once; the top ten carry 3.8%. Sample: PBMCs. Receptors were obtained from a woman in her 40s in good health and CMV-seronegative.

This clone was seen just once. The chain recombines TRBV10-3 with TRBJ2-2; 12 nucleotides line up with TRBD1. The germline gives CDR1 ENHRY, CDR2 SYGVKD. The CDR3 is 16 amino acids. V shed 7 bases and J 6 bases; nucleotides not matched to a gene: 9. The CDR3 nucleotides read TGTGCCATCAACCCCCTTGGGACAGGGGGCCCCGGGGAGCTGTTTTTT. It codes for CAINPLGTGGPGELFF.

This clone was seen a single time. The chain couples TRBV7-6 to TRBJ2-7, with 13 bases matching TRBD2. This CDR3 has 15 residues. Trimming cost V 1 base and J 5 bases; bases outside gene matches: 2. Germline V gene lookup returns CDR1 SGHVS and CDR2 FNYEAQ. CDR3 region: CASSLGGLAGHEQYF. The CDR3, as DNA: TGTGCCAGCAGCTTAGGGGGACTAGCGGGGCACGAGCAGTACTTC.

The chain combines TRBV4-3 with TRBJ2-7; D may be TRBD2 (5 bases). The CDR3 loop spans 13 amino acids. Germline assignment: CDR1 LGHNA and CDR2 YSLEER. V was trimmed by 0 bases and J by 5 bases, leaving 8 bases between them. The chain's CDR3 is CASSQDPGNEQYF. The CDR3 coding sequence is TGCGCCAGCAGCCAAGACCCGGGAAACGAGCAGTACTTC.

CDR3 sequence reads: CASSRGGLVGNTIYF. The DNA for the CDR3 is TGTGCCAGCAGTCGCGGGGGGCTGGTTGGAAACACCATATATTTT. The chain couples TRBV2 to TRBJ1-3; perhaps TRBD1 as D (6 bases). V lost 5 bases and J 3 bases, leaving 14 bases between the germline ends. Germline loops: CDR1 SNHLY, CDR2 FYNNEI. The CDR3 covers 15 residues.

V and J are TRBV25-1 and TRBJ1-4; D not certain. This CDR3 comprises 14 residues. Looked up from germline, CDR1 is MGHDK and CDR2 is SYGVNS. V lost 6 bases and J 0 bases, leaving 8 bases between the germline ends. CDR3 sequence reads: CASSPVATNEKLFF. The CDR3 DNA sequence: TGTGCCAGCAGCCCGGTTGCAACTAATGAAAAACTGTTTTTT.

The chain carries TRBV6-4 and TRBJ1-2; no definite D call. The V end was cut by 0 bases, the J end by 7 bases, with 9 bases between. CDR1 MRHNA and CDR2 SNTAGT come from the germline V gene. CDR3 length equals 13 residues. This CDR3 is CASSDSWGAGYTF. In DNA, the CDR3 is TGTGCCAGCAGTGACTCTTGGGGAGCTGGCTACACCTTC.

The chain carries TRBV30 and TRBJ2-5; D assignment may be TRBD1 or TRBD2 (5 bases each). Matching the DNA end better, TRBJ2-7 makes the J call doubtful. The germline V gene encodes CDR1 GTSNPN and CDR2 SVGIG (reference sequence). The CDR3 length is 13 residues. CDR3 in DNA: TGTGCCTGGAGCCCAGGGCTGCGGGACGAGCAGTACTTC. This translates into CAWSPGLRDEQYF.

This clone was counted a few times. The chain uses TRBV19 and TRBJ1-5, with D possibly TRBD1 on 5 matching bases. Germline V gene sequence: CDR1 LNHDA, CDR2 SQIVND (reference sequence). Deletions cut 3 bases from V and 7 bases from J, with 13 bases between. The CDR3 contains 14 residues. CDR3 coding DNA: TGTGCCAGTAGTATGCGCAGGGTAGGCCAGCCCCAGCATTTT. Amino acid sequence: CASSMRRVGQPQHF.

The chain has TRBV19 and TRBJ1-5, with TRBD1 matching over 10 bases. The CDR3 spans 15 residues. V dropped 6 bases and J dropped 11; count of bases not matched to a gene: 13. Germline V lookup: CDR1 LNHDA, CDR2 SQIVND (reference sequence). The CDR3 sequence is CASRTGTGAHGSQHF. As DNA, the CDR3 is TGTGCCAGTAGAACCGGGACAGGGGCTCACGGGTCCCAGCATTTT.

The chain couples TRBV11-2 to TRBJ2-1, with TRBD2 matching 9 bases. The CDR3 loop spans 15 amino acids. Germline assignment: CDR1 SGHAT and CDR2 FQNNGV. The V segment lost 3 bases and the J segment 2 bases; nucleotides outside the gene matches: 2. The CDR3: CASSFSGGTYNEQFF. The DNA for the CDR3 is TGTGCCAGCAGCTTTAGCGGGGGAACCTACAATGAGCAGTTCTTC.

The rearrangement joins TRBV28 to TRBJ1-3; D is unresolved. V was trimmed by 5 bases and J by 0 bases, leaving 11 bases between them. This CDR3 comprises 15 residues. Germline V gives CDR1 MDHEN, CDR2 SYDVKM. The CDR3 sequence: CASSTGWSSGNTIYF. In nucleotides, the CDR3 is TGTGCCAGCAGTACTGGCTGGAGCTCTGGAAACACCATATATTTT.

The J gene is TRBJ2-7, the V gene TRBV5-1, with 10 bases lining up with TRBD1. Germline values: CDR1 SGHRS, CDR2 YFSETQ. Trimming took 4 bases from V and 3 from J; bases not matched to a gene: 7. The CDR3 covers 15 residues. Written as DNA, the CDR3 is TGCGCCAGCAGCCAGGGACAGGGGACCTACTACGAGCAGTACTTC. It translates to CASSQGQGTYYEQYF.

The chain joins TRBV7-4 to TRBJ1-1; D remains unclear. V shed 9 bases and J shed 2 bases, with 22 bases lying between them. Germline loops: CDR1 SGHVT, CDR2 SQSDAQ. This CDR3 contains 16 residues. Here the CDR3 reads CASVQVGGGKNTEAFF. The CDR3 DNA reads TGTGCCAGTGTTCAGGTTGGCGGCGGGAAAAACACTGAAGCTTTCTTT. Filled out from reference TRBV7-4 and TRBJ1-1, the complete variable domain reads GAGVSQSPRYKVAKRGRDVALRCDSISGHVTLYWYRQTLGQGSEVLTYSQSDAQRDKSGRPSGRFSAERPERSVSTLKIQRTEQGDSAVYLCASVQVGGGKNTEAFFGQGTRLTVV.

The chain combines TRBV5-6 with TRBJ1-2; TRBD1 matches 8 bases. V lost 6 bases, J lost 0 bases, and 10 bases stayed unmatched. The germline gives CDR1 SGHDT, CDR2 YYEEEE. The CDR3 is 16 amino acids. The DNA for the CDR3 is TGTGCCAGCACGGGGAGGTGGACAGGGCCTAACTATGGCTACACCTTC. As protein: CASTGRWTGPNYGYTF.

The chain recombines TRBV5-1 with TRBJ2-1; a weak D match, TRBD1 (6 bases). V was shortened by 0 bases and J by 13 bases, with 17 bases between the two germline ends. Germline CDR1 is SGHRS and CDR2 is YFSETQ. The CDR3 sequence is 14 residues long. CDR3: CASSLDSQGLEQFF. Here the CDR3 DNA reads TGCGCCAGCAGCTTGGATTCTCAGGGGCTGGAACAGTTCTTC.

CDR3 coding DNA: TGTGCCAGCAGCTTATCAGGGGCGGAGGAAAAACTGTTTTTT. This translates into CASSLSGAEEKLFF. The chain links TRBV7-9 to TRBJ1-4; TRBD1 is a possible D gene (6 bases). Germline V gene sequence: CDR1 SEHNR, CDR2 FQNEAQ (reference sequence). The CDR3 consists of 14 residues. Trimming removed 2 bases from V and 8 bases from J, with 12 bases in between.

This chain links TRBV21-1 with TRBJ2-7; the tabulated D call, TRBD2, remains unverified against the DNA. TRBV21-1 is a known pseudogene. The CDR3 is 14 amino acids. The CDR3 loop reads CASSFERGRYEQYF. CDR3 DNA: TGTGCCAGCAGCTTTGAACGGGGGAGGTACGAGCAGTACTTC.

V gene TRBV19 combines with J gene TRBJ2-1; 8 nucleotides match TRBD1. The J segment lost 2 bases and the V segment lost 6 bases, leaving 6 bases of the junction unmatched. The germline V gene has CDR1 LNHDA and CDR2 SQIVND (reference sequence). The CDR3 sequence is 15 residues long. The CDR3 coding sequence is TGTGCCAGTAGACCCGACAGGGGCACCTACAATGAGCAGTTCTTC. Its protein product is CASRPDRGTYNEQFF. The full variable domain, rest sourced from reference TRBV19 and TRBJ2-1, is DGGITQSPKYLFRKEGQNVTLSCEQNLNHDAMYWYRQDPGQGLRLIYYSQIVNDFQKGDIAEGYSVSREKKESFPLTVTSAQKNPTAFYLCASRPDRGTYNEQFFGPGTRLTVL.

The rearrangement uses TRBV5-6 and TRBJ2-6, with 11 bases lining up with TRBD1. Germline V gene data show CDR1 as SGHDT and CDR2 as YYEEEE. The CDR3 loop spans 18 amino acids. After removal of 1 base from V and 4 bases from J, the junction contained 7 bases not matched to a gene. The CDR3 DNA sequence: TGTGCCAGCAGCTTGCCCGGACAGGGGGCGCTGGGGGCCAACGTCCTGACTTTC. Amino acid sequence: CASSLPGQGALGANVLTF.

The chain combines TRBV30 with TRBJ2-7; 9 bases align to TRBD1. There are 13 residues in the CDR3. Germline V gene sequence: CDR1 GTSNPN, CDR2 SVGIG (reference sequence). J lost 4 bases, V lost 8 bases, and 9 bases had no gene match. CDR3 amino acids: CALTTGGAYEQYF. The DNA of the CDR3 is TGTGCCCTTACTACAGGGGGCGCGTACGAGCAGTACTTC.

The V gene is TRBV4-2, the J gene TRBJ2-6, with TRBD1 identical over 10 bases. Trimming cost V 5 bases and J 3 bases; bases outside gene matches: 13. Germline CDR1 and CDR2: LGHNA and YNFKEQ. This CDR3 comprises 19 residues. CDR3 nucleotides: TGTGCCAGCAGCTCGACAGGGGGCGCGTTTTTGAGTGGGGCCAACGTCCTGACTTTC. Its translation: CASSSTGGAFLSGANVLTF.

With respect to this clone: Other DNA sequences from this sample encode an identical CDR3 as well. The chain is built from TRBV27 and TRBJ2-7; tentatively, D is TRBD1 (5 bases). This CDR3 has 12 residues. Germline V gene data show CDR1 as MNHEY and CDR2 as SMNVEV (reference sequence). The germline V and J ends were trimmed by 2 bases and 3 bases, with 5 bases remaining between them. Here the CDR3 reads CASSLRGYEQYF. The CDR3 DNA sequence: TGTGCCAGCAGTTTAAGGGGCTACGAGCAGTACTTC.

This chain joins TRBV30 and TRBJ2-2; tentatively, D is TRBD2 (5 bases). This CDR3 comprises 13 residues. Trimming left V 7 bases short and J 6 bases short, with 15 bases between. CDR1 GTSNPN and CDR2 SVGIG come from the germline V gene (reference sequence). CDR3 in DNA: TGTGCCTACCTCTCGGCCGGGGCCGGGGAGCTGTTTTTT. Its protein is CAYLSAGAGELFF.

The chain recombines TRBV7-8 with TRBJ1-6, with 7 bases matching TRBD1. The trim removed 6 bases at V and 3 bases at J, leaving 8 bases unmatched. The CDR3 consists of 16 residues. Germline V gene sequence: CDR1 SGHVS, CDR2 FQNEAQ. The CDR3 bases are TGTGCCAGCAGTGCTTCTTCAGGGGGCTATAATTCACCCCTCCACTTT. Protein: CASSASSGGYNSPLHF.

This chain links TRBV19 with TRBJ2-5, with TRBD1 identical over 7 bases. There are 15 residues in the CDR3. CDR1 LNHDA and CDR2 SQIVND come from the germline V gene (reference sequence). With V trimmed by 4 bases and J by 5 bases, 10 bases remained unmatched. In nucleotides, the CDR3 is TGTGCCAGTAGTAGGGCCTTGACAGGGTTGGAGACCCAGTACTTC. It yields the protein CASSRALTGLETQYF.

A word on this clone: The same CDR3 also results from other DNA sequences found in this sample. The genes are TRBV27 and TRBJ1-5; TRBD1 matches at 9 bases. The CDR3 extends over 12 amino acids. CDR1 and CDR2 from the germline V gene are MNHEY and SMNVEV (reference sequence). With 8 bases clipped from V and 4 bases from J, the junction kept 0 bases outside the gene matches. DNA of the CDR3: TGTGCCAGCGGACAGGGGAATCAGCCCCAGCATTTT. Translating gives CASGQGNQPQHF.